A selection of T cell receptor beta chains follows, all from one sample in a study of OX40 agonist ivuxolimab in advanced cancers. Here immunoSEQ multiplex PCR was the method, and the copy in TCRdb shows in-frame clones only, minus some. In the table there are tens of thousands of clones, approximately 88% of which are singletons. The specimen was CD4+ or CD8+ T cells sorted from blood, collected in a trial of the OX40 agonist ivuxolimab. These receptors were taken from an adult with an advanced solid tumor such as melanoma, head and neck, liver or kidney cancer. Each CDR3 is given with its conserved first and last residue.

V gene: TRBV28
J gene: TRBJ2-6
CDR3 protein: CASSLPAVSGANVLTF

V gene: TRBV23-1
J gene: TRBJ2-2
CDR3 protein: CASSSSCPTGELFF

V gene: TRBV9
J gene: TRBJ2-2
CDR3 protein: CASSVDGRAAGELFF

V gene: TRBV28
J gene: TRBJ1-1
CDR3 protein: CASSLGQGLRGGAFF

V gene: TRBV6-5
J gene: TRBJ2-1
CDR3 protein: CASSYLPSGSYNEQFF

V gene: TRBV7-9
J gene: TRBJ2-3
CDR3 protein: CASSWEGDRGGDTQYF

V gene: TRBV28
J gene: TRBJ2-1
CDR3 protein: CASSFPPQYNEQFF

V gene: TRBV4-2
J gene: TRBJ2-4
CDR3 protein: CASSQDRRNIQYF

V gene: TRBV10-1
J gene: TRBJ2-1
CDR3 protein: CASSDLGLAGVNEQFF

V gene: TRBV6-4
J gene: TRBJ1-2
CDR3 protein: CASSDGPRGGGGYTF

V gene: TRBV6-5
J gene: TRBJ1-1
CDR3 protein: CASSPQRDTEAFF

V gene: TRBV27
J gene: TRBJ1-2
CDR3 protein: CASSAQGTSLSGYTF

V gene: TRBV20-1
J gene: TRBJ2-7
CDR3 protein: CSASALYEQYF

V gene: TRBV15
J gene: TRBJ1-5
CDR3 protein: CATSGSGTLSNQPQHF

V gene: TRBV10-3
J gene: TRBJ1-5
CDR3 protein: CAISADRSGAGNQPQHF

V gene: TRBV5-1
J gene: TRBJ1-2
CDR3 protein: CASSEGGPIPDGYTF

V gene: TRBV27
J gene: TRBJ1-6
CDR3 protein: CASSPRQSSSYNSPLHF

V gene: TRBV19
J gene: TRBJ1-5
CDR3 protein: CASSTDRGRSQPQHF

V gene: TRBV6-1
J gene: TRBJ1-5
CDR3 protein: CASSEREGSNQPQHF

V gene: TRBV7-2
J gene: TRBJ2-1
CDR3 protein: CASSLSGQGGNEQFF

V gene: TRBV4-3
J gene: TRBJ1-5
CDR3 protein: CASSQEAGSNQPQHF

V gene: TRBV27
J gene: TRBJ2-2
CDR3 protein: CASSSGTIIGELFF

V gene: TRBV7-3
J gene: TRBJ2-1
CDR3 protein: CASSLTPTASGGRRYNEQFF

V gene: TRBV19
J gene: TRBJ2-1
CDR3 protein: CASSLGGRIYNEQFF

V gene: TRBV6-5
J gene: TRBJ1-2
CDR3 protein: CASRSTGKDGYTF

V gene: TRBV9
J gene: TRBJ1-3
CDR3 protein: CASTRNRGGFGNTIYF

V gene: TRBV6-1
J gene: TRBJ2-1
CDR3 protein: CASSKGKTAPGMNEQFF

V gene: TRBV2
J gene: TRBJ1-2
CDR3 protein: CASSERRAANYGYTF

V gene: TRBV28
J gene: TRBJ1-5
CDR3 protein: CASSSWDRGRVGVNQPQHF

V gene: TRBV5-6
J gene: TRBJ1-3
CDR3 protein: CASSLALEGKSGNTIYF

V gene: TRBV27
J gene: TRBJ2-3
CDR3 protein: CASSFAAGGPDTQYF

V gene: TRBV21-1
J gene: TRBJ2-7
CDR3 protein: CASSKGDGLDRYEQYF

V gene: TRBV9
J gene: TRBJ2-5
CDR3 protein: CASSVGQRGFGETQYF

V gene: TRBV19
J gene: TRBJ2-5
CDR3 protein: CASSQDDQETQYF

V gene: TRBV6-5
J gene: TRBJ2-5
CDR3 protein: CASSYLETQYF

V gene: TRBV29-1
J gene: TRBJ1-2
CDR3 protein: CSVGDISGYGYTF

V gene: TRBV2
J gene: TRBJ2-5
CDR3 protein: CASSPEETQYF

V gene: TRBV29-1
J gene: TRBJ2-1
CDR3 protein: CSVDQVGQESYNEQFF

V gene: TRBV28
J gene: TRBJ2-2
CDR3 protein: CASNRPGGSNTGELFF

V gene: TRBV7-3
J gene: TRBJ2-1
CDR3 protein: CASSLRIGGTVNEQFF